This is a list of T cell receptor beta chains from one sample in a study of cytotoxic CD8 clonotypes in ibrutinib-treated CLL. Data came from immunoSEQ multiplex PCR; TCRdb stores just in-frame clones and leaves some out. The sample gives some 15,000 clones, approximately 71% of which show up once; about 20% is in the top ten. This specimen was PBMCs, taken before ibrutinib treatment. The receptors here all came from a human donor with chronic lymphocytic leukemia. CDR3s include the opening cysteine and the closing phenylalanine or tryptophan. D genes are given only for firm matches. Part of the rows lack a size; the others show once, few, many or a class for expanded clones.

V gene: TRBV9
D gene: .
J gene: TRBJ1-6
clone size: .
CDR3 protein: CASSGAQRDSPLHF
CDR3 DNA: TGTGCCAGCAGCGGGGCACAGCGAGATTCACCCCTCCACTTT

V gene: TRBV28
D gene: .
J gene: TRBJ1-3
clone size: .
CDR3 protein: CASSLSGGNTIYF
CDR3 DNA: TGTGCCAGCAGTCTCTCAGGGGGAAACACCATATATTTT

V gene: TRBV10-3
D gene: TRBD1
J gene: TRBJ1-1
clone size: .
CDR3 protein: CAISESRGQASTEAFF
CDR3 DNA: TGTGCCATCAGTGAGTCCCGAGGACAGGCGAGCACTGAAGCTTTCTTT

V gene: TRBV19
D gene: .
J gene: TRBJ2-1
clone size: .
CDR3 protein: CASSRGVISYNEQFF
CDR3 DNA: TGTGCCAGTAGTAGAGGGGTGATCTCCTACAATGAGCAGTTCTTC

V gene: TRBV6-5
D gene: .
J gene: TRBJ2-3
clone size: medium-sized
CDR3 protein: CASSYSGGISTDTQYF
CDR3 DNA: TGTGCCAGCAGTTACTCCGGCGGGATTAGCACAGATACGCAGTATTTT

V gene: TRBV28
D gene: TRBD1
J gene: TRBJ1-5
clone size: .
CDR3 protein: CASSSSGQGLYSNQPQHF
CDR3 DNA: TGTGCCAGCAGCAGCTCGGGACAGGGTCTTTATAGCAATCAGCCCCAGCATTTT

V gene: TRBV14
D gene: .
J gene: TRBJ2-7
clone size: few
CDR3 protein: CASSQGTGPEQYF
CDR3 DNA: TGTGCCAGCAGCCAAGGGACGGGCCCAGAGCAGTACTTC

V gene: TRBV12-5
D gene: TRBD2
J gene: TRBJ2-3
clone size: .
CDR3 protein: CASVGGSTSTDTQYF
CDR3 DNA: TGTGCTAGTGTGGGGGGGTCCACTAGCACAGATACGCAGTATTTT

V gene: TRBV18
D gene: TRBD2
J gene: TRBJ2-3
clone size: .
CDR3 protein: CASSPLAGGRDTQYF
CDR3 DNA: TGTGCCAGCTCACCCCTAGCGGGGGGGCGAGATACGCAGTATTTT

V gene: TRBV27
D gene: .
J gene: TRBJ2-7
clone size: few
CDR3 protein: CASSLSPGSGEQYF
CDR3 DNA: TGTGCCAGCAGTCTTAGCCCAGGGTCGGGGGAGCAGTACTTC

V gene: TRBV18
D gene: .
J gene: TRBJ1-4
clone size: few
CDR3 protein: CASSRERKGQLNEKLFF
CDR3 DNA: TGTGCCAGCTCACGGGAGAGGAAAGGGCAGCTCAATGAAAAACTGTTTTTT

V gene: TRBV6-6
D gene: TRBD1
J gene: TRBJ2-6
clone size: .
CDR3 protein: CASGTGLSGANVLTF
CDR3 DNA: TGTGCCAGCGGGACAGGCCTCTCTGGGGCCAACGTCCTGACTTTC

V gene: TRBV28
D gene: .
J gene: TRBJ1-5
clone size: few
CDR3 protein: CASSFGGQPQHF
CDR3 DNA: TGTGCCAGCAGTTTCGGAGGTCAGCCCCAGCATTTT

V gene: TRBV11-1
D gene: TRBD1
J gene: TRBJ2-7
clone size: .
CDR3 protein: CASSLDVSGTGSGQYF
CDR3 DNA: TGTGCCAGCAGCTTGGACGTTTCTGGGACAGGGTCCGGGCAGTACTTC

V gene: TRBV7-9
D gene: .
J gene: TRBJ2-7
clone size: few
CDR3 protein: CASSLVRGEQYF
CDR3 DNA: TGTGCCAGCAGCTTAGTTCGGGGCGAGCAGTACTTC

V gene: TRBV5-1
D gene: .
J gene: TRBJ2-2
clone size: .
CDR3 protein: CASRVRGQPNSGELFF
CDR3 DNA: TGCGCCAGCAGGGTTCGCGGACAGCCAAATTCCGGGGAGCTGTTTTTT

V gene: TRBV4-2
D gene: TRBD1
J gene: TRBJ2-1
clone size: .
CDR3 protein: CASSFNRGAESEQFF
CDR3 DNA: TGTGCCAGCAGCTTTAACAGGGGGGCGGAGAGTGAGCAGTTCTTC

V gene: TRBV7-9
D gene: TRBD1
J gene: TRBJ1-3
clone size: medium-sized
CDR3 protein: CASSPTGEAGNTIYF
CDR3 DNA: TGTGCCAGCAGCCCAACAGGGGAGGCTGGAAACACCATATATTTT

V gene: TRBV7-8
D gene: TRBD2
J gene: TRBJ2-5
clone size: once
CDR3 protein: CASSLGEGRRETQYF
CDR3 DNA: TGTGCCAGCAGCTTAGGGGAGGGAAGGAGAGAGACCCAGTACTTC

V gene: TRBV6-6
D gene: .
J gene: TRBJ2-7
clone size: once
CDR3 protein: CASSPRIYEQYF
CDR3 DNA: TGTGCCAGCAGTCCGAGGATCTACGAGCAGTACTTC

V gene: TRBV5-4
D gene: .
J gene: TRBJ1-6
clone size: few
CDR3 protein: CASRSSQGLGSPLHF
CDR3 DNA: TGTGCCAGCAGGAGCTCACAGGGTCTGGGCTCACCCCTCCACTTT

V gene: TRBV27
D gene: .
J gene: TRBJ2-1
clone size: few
CDR3 protein: CASSLAGTSYNEQFF
CDR3 DNA: TGTGCCAGCAGTTTAGCTGGGACGTCCTACAATGAGCAGTTCTTC

V gene: TRBV5-8
D gene: TRBD1
J gene: TRBJ1-2
clone size: few
CDR3 protein: CASSSTRQGAWYGYTF
CDR3 DNA: TGTGCCAGCAGCTCCACACGACAGGGGGCCTGGTATGGCTACACCTTC

V gene: TRBV30
D gene: .
J gene: TRBJ2-3
clone size: .
CDR3 protein: CAWDHGGFTDTQYF
CDR3 DNA: TGTGCCTGGGATCACGGGGGTTTCACAGATACGCAGTATTTT

V gene: TRBV30
D gene: .
J gene: TRBJ1-2
clone size: few
CDR3 protein: CAWTATGPINYGYTF
CDR3 DNA: TGTGCCTGGACCGCTACCGGGCCGATTAACTATGGCTACACCTTC

V gene: TRBV7-2
D gene: TRBD2
J gene: TRBJ2-4
clone size: .
CDR3 protein: CASSPQLAGGRQYF
CDR3 DNA: TGTGCCAGCAGCCCCCAACTAGCGGGGGGCCGACAGTACTTC

V gene: TRBV5-1
D gene: TRBD2
J gene: TRBJ2-7
clone size: .
CDR3 protein: CASRGTSGAREQYF
CDR3 DNA: TGCGCCAGCAGGGGGACTAGCGGGGCCAGGGAGCAGTACTTC

V gene: TRBV28
D gene: .
J gene: TRBJ1-5
clone size: few
CDR3 protein: CASSPYRVAQPQHF
CDR3 DNA: TGTGCCAGCAGTCCCTACAGGGTCGCCCAGCCCCAGCATTTT

V gene: TRBV28
D gene: .
J gene: TRBJ2-7
clone size: .
CDR3 protein: CASSSHDRFGQYF
CDR3 DNA: TGTGCCAGCAGTTCGCACGACAGGTTCGGGCAGTACTTC

V gene: TRBV19
D gene: TRBD2
J gene: TRBJ2-2
clone size: .
CDR3 protein: CASKASGATNTGELFF
CDR3 DNA: TGTGCCAGTAAGGCCAGCGGGGCTACGAACACCGGGGAGCTGTTTTTT

V gene: TRBV6-6
D gene: .
J gene: TRBJ1-1
clone size: .
CDR3 protein: CASSPSKGITEAFF
CDR3 DNA: TGTGCCAGCAGTCCGAGTAAGGGGATCACTGAAGCTTTCTTT

V gene: TRBV12-5
D gene: .
J gene: TRBJ2-1
clone size: few
CDR3 protein: CASGLPGPGYNEQFF
CDR3 DNA: TGTGCTAGTGGTTTGCCTGGTCCGGGGTACAATGAGCAGTTCTTC

V gene: TRBV18
D gene: .
J gene: TRBJ2-7
clone size: few
CDR3 protein: CASSPAGSEQYF
CDR3 DNA: TGTGCCAGCTCACCGGCAGGGAGTGAGCAGTACTTC

V gene: TRBV6-1
D gene: .
J gene: TRBJ2-5
clone size: .
CDR3 protein: CASSEIRVYTRRETQYF
CDR3 DNA: TGTGCCAGCAGTGAAATCAGGGTCTACACCCGGAGGGAGACCCAGTACTTC

V gene: TRBV14
D gene: .
J gene: TRBJ1-1
clone size: .
CDR3 protein: CASSQDLGLMNTEAFF
CDR3 DNA: TGTGCCAGCAGCCAAGATTTAGGACTTATGAACACTGAAGCTTTCTTT

V gene: TRBV7-3
D gene: .
J gene: TRBJ1-6
clone size: .
CDR3 protein: CASSLIGGPTGSNSPLHF
CDR3 DNA: TGTGCCAGCAGCTTAATTGGGGGACCTACTGGGAGTAATTCACCCCTCCACTTT

V gene: TRBV5-1
D gene: .
J gene: TRBJ2-6
clone size: .
CDR3 protein: CASSLEGSGANVLTF
CDR3 DNA: TGCGCCAGCAGCTTGGAAGGCTCTGGGGCCAACGTCCTGACTTTC

V gene: TRBV10-2
D gene: .
J gene: TRBJ2-1
clone size: .
CDR3 protein: CASRVLEDEQFF
CDR3 DNA: TGCGCCAGCAGGGTATTGGAGGATGAGCAGTTCTTC

V gene: TRBV6-1
D gene: .
J gene: TRBJ1-5
clone size: .
CDR3 protein: CASTRCWPQHF
CDR3 DNA: TGTGCCAGCACAAGGTGTTGGCCCCAGCATTTT

V gene: TRBV14
D gene: .
J gene: TRBJ1-1
clone size: .
CDR3 protein: CASSQSDGIDTEAFF
CDR3 DNA: TGTGCCAGCAGCCAATCGGATGGTATAGACACTGAAGCTTTCTTT

V gene: TRBV27
D gene: TRBD1
J gene: TRBJ2-2
clone size: .
CDR3 protein: CASCTSTGLVGELFF
CDR3 DNA: TGTGCCAGCTGTACCTCGACAGGGTTGGTCGGGGAGCTGTTTTTT

V gene: TRBV4-1
D gene: TRBD2
J gene: TRBJ2-4
clone size: .
CDR3 protein: CASSQEGSGGAKNIQYF
CDR3 DNA: TGCGCCAGCAGCCAAGAGGGAAGCGGGGGAGCCAAAAACATTCAGTACTTC

V gene: TRBV6-5
D gene: .
J gene: TRBJ2-7
clone size: few
CDR3 protein: CASSYAGVEQYF
CDR3 DNA: TGTGCCAGCAGTTACGCTGGGGTCGAGCAGTACTTC

V gene: TRBV5-1
D gene: TRBD1
J gene: TRBJ2-3
clone size: .
CDR3 protein: CASSSRTGQLGTDTQYF
CDR3 DNA: TGCGCCAGCAGCTCCAGGACAGGTCAGCTGGGCACAGATACGCAGTATTTT

V gene: TRBV30
D gene: .
J gene: TRBJ1-1
clone size: .
CDR3 protein: CAWSGSVSGKAFF
CDR3 DNA: TGTGCCTGGAGTGGAAGTGTTTCGGGGAAAGCTTTCTTT

V gene: TRBV7-2
D gene: .
J gene: TRBJ2-7
clone size: .
CDR3 protein: CASSSSMTASYEQYF
CDR3 DNA: TGTGCCAGCAGCTCGTCCATGACAGCCTCCTACGAGCAGTACTTC

V gene: TRBV4-2
D gene: .
J gene: TRBJ2-1
clone size: .
CDR3 protein: CASSQGERGGGLNEQFF
CDR3 DNA: TGTGCCAGCAGCCAAGGTGAAAGAGGGGGGGGCCTGAATGAGCAGTTCTTC

V gene: TRBV6-6
D gene: .
J gene: TRBJ1-2
clone size: once
CDR3 protein: CASSYSDVVEVSGYTF
CDR3 DNA: TGTGCCAGCAGTTATTCAGATGTTGTAGAGGTGTCTGGCTACACCTTC

V gene: TRBV4-2
D gene: TRBD1
J gene: TRBJ1-1
clone size: once
CDR3 protein: CASSLGGSDTEAFF
CDR3 DNA: TGTGCCAGCAGCTTAGGGGGCTCGGACACTGAAGCTTTCTTT

V gene: TRBV9
D gene: .
J gene: TRBJ1-2
clone size: .
CDR3 protein: CASSVGGILNPSGYTF
CDR3 DNA: TGTGCCAGCAGCGTAGGGGGGATCCTAAACCCAAGTGGCTACACCTTC

V gene: TRBV5-1
D gene: .
J gene: TRBJ1-1
clone size: .
CDR3 protein: CASSSPSGSNTEAFF
CDR3 DNA: TGCGCCAGCAGCTCCCCTTCCGGATCGAACACTGAAGCTTTCTTT

V gene: TRBV2
D gene: TRBD2
J gene: TRBJ2-1
clone size: .
CDR3 protein: CASSDASGGTYNEQFF
CDR3 DNA: TGTGCCAGCAGTGATGCTAGCGGGGGTACATACAATGAGCAGTTCTTC

V gene: TRBV7-2
D gene: TRBD2
J gene: TRBJ2-3
clone size: few
CDR3 protein: CASSQQRGARDTQYF
CDR3 DNA: TGTGCCAGCAGCCAACAGCGGGGGGCAAGGGATACGCAGTATTTT

V gene: TRBV10-3
D gene: TRBD1
J gene: TRBJ2-7
clone size: .
CDR3 protein: CAISEETGLIEQYF
CDR3 DNA: TGTGCCATCAGTGAAGAGACAGGGCTCATCGAGCAGTACTTC

V gene: TRBV19
D gene: .
J gene: TRBJ2-7
clone size: .
CDR3 protein: CASSIQAGLNEQYF
CDR3 DNA: TGTGCCAGTAGTATACAGGCGGGGCTAAACGAGCAGTACTTC

V gene: TRBV5-1
D gene: .
J gene: TRBJ2-1
clone size: .
CDR3 protein: CASSLNGGAGNEQFF
CDR3 DNA: TGCGCCAGCAGCTTAAACGGGGGTGCGGGGAATGAGCAGTTCTTC

V gene: TRBV27
D gene: TRBD2
J gene: TRBJ2-1
clone size: .
CDR3 protein: CASSSGRLAGRGDFYNEQFF
CDR3 DNA: TGTGCCAGCAGTTCGGGCAGACTAGCGGGAAGAGGGGATTTTTACAATGAGCAGTTCTTC